This T cell receptor beta chain stems from a study of T-cell reconstitution after alpha-beta-depleted transplantation in children. General study points: Where alpha-beta T cells came from about two months after transplant was reportedly several hundred expanded graft clones. The high TCRbeta diversity at day 60 in some patients came from surviving recipient T cells and thymic progenitors. T-cell counts and diversity at one year post-transplant came mainly from newly produced T cells.

The germline V and J ends were trimmed by 3 bases and 4 bases, with 13 bases remaining between them. This CDR3 has 14 residues. CDR1 is SGHVS, CDR2 FNYEAQ, per germline. As to this clonotype: As yet, its antigen is unknown.

Unique molecular identifiers were used to barcode this TCRbeta library. TCRdb reprocessed the PCR reads with MiXCR, giving one entry per CDR3 protein. The table includes about 58,000 distinct CDR3 sequences, 40% to 55% detected once. The sample here was PBMCs, mostly from graft donor cells, taken 360 days after TCRalphabeta/CD19-depleted stem cell transplant. The receptor comes from a male patient aged 10 to 17 who had a stem cell transplant for acute lymphoblastic leukemia, so the T cells may come from the graft donor. The chain joins TRBV7-6 to TRBJ2-7, with D tentatively TRBD1 or TRBD2 (5 bases each). The CDR3: CASSFRDGIYEQYF. In DNA, the CDR3 is TGTGCCAGCAGCTTTAGGGACGGGATTTACGAGCAGTACTTC.